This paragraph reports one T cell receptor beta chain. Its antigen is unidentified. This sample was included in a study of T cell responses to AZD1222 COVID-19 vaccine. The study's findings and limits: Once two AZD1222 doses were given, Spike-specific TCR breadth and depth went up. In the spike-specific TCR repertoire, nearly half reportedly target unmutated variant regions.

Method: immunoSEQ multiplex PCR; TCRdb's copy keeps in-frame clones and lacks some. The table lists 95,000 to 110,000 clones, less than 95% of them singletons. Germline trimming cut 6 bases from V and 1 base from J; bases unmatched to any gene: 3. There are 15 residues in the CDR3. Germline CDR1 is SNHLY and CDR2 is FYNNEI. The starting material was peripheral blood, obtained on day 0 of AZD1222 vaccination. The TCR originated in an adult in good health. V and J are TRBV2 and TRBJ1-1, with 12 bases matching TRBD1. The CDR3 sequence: CASRGQGAGNTEAFF. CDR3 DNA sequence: TGTGCCAGCAGGGGACAGGGGGCTGGGAACACTGAAGCTTTCTTT.